This T cell receptor (beta chain) stems from a study of T cell responses to AZD1222 COVID-19 vaccine. A note on this clone: Its antigen is not known.

The CDR3 runs 13 residues. Germline V lookup: CDR1 LNHDA, CDR2 SQIVND (reference sequence). V lost 7 bases and J 0 bases, leaving 7 bases between the germline ends. It was second doses at about 4 or about 12 weeks that were pooled. Libraries were prepared by immunoSEQ multiplex PCR; TCRdb keeps only in-frame clonotypes and omits some of them. The sample lists tens of thousands of clones, 81% seen once, with roughly 25% in the top ten. Whole-study findings and limits: Only after the peak T cell response were repertoires sampled. Donors, mostly white British, included more females; clonal diversity was possibly underestimated. Close to half of spike-specific TCRs reportedly recognize unmutated variant regions.

The TCR sequence derives from an adult who received the AZD1222 COVID-19 vaccine. The material sequenced was peripheral blood, taken 28 days after the second AZD1222 dose. The chain couples TRBV19 to TRBJ1-3; D remains unclear. The CDR3 DNA reads as TGTGCCAGTAAGGAGGTCTCTGGAAACACCATATATTTT. This gives the protein CASKEVSGNTIYF.